This TCR beta chain was observed in a study of T cells in Graves' hyperthyroidism and ophthalmopathy. Study results and caveats: Blood held most thyroid clonotypes expanded above 0.001 frequency.

Patients were excluded because of uncontrolled infection, other autoimmune disease, pregnancy or lactation. On this clonotype itself: Its matching antigen is unknown.

RNA transcripts were the template for amplifying TCR beta CDR3 regions. In the first-round RT-PCR of the TCR CDR3, the HTBI primer set was used. TCRdb reanalysed the multiplex PCR reads using MiXCR and keeps one entry per CDR3 protein. The sample yields 600,000 to 800,000 distinct CDR3 sequences, approximately 40% seen once. J lost 1 base, V lost 5 bases, and 12 bases had no gene match. CDR1 SGDLS and CDR2 YYNGEE come from the germline V gene. The CDR3 runs 17 residues. The chain joins TRBV9 to TRBJ1-1; 9 bases match TRBD1. The sequenced sample was blood. The receptor's source is a woman aged 35 to 49 with Graves' hyperthyroidism. The DNA of the CDR3 is TGTGCCAGCAGATTCGCTCCTGGACAGGGGACGAACACTGAAGCTTTCTTT. Its protein product is CASRFAPGQGTNTEAFF.